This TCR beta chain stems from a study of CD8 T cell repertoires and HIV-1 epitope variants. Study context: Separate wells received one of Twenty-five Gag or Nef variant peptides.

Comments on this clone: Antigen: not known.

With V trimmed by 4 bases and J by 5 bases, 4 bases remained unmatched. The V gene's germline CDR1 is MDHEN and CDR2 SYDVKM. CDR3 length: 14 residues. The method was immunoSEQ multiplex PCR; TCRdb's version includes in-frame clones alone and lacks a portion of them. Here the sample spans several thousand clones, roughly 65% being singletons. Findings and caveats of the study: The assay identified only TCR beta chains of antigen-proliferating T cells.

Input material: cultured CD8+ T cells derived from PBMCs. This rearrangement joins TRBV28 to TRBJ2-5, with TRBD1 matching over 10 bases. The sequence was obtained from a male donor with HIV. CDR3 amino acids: CASSSDRGEETQYF. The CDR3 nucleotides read TGTGCCAGCAGTTCGGACAGGGGGGAGGAGACCCAGTACTTC.